The entry below describes one T cell receptor (beta chain). What antigen it recognizes has not been identified. Per-nucleotide qualities are absent, and no much larger clonotype sits a single base away. These data are taken from a study of blood T cell repertoires in COVID-19 (dated by TCRdb to the early 2020s). With regard to the full study: The collaborator samples originated in the United States, Italy and Spain and spanned the acute and convalescent phases of COVID-19. The material from the prospective study consisted of cDNA or gDNA derived from T cells, B-cell-depleted T cells, or PBMCs. Deeply sampled blood TCRbeta repertoires from subjects exposed to, actively infected with, or recovered from COVID-19 were included in the dataset. The repertoires were released in a freely available public database meant as a resource for research on the immune response to SARS-CoV-2. Samples were obtained from the ongoing ImmuneRACE study (first 160 participants) and from over a thousand subjects provided by 6 global collaborators. The sample metadata nearly always contained a de-identified subject ID, COVID-19 status, age in years and sex. Where HLA class I and class II types were available, the types were taken from metadata supplied by the sample provider, not from assay-based typing. Summary of the overall study and its limitations: The quantity of clinical and demographic metadata differed by source and by participant and was supplied without curation.

TCRbeta CDR3 regions were amplified from genomic DNA by means of the immunoSEQ Assay, a bias-controlled multiplex PCR. On the study's bioinformatics: Nucleated cell counts per sample were estimated from amplification of reference gene primers within the assay. To quantify the absolute abundance of each unique TCRbeta CDR3 rearrangement, sequence reads were collapsed and filtered. For each sample, productive Simpson clonality was calculated as the square root of Simpson's diversity index over productive rearrangements. TCRdb took over this immuneACCESS table, retaining in-frame rearrangements with V and J assigned. Such tables are incomplete; in checked studies, under half of the missing clones stem from an unresolved V gene, and the remainder is unexplained. Clone size and the V and J calls come from that table; the DNA yielded D and trimming. The sample data list approximately 220,000 clones, and approximately 90% of these were observed just once. The ten largest clones take up roughly 2.7% of the sample.

V is cut by 0 bases and J by 6 bases, and the space between the germline ends is 10 bases. The germline V gene provides CDR1 SGHRS and CDR2 YFSETQ. The CDR3 sequence holds 14 residues, the cysteine and phenylalanine included. CDR3 DNA is the only sequence kept; it has 42 bases, read in frame from the first base. Enrolling through a virtual design, the prospective study's participants ranged in age from roughly 18 to 95 years and lived across roughly 23 United States geographic areas. In the prospective study, participants were assigned to cohorts based on the clinical history participants reported in a screening survey and a study questionnaire. Recovered participants in ImmuneRACE Cohort 3 were defined by two consecutive negative NP/OP PCR tests, clearance by a healthcare professional, or resolution of symptoms. In the prospective study, mobile phlebotomists collected whole blood, serum and a nasopharyngeal or oropharyngeal swab from each participant. Prospective study participants could optionally give additional blood draws and questionnaires over an approximately 2-month period. Blood samples from the prospective study were shipped frozen or at room temperature prior to DNA extraction.

The V gene is TRBV5-1 and the J gene is TRBJ1-3, with the D gene not clear enough to name. Source material: PBMCs or T cells enriched from blood (not recorded which). This clonotype was sampled from a woman younger than 45 who had recovered from COVID-19. The CDR3 in this case is CASSLGQQANTIYF. The nucleotide sequence is TGCGCCAGCAGCTTGGGTCAGCAGGCAAACACCATATATTTT.